A single sample gave rise to the 26 T cell receptor beta chains below, sequenced in a study of CD8 T cells in Susac syndrome. cDNA came from approximately 0.5 to 1 ug RNA primed by random hexamers. TCRdb re-analysed the immunoSEQ multiplex PCR reads in MiXCR, keeping a single row per CDR3 protein. The profile shows some 400,000 distinct CDR3 sequences, approximately 85% of them singletons. Sequenced input: CD8+ T cells from PBMCs. The origin of the receptors is a human donor with multiple sclerosis.

In this sample, this clonotype turned up a few times. The CDR3 here is CASSSGTSLNIQYF. The DNA for the CDR3 is TGTGCCAGCAGCTCAGGGACTAGTTTAAACATTCAGTACTTC. The chain is built from TRBV7-6 and TRBJ2-4, with 8 bases fitting TRBD2. The ends lost 4 bases at V and 6 bases at J; junction bases unmatched: 5. Germline CDR1 is SGHVS and CDR2 is FNYEAQ. The CDR3 has 14 residues.

A single count supports this clonotype. CDR3 DNA: TGCGCCAGCAGCTTGTCGGCGAACTTCCAAGAGACCCAGTACTTC. Its protein is CASSLSANFQETQYF. This chain joins TRBV5-1 and TRBJ2-5; no clear D. Germline CDR1 and CDR2: SGHRS and YFSETQ. The V and J ends lost 1 base and 1 base respectively, with 11 bases between them. The CDR3 extends over 15 amino acids.

The genes are TRBV6-1 and TRBJ1-6; 8 nucleotides agree with TRBD1. V was clipped by 2 bases and J by 0 bases; unmatched bases: 3. The germline gives CDR1 MNHNS, CDR2 SASEGT. The CDR3 is 17 amino acids. The CDR3 loop reads CASSEWTGSSYNSPLHF. DNA of the CDR3: TGTGCCAGCAGTGAATGGACAGGGAGCTCCTATAATTCACCCCTCCACTTT.

This clonotype was detected only a few times. V usage is TRBV3-1 and J usage is TRBJ2-7, with D possibly matching TRBD2 (6 bases). This CDR3 spans 15 amino acids. The V end lost 0 bases, the J end lost 3 bases, and 12 bases lay between the germline ends. The germline CDR1 and CDR2 sequences are LGHDT and YNNKEL (reference sequence). DNA for the CDR3: TGTGCCAGCAGCCAAGATCCCGGGACTCACTACGAGCAGTACTTC. As protein: CASSQDPGTHYEQYF.

A few counts support this clonotype. The chain couples TRBV19 to TRBJ2-7; no clear D gene. Germline V lookup: CDR1 LNHDA, CDR2 SQIVND (reference sequence). Trimming took off 6 bases at V and 1 base at J, with 10 bases between the two ends. There are 13 residues in the CDR3. As DNA, the CDR3 is TGTGCCAGTAGCCCTAGGGCGTCCTACGAGCAGTACTTC. Its protein product is CASSPRASYEQYF. Variable domain in full (rest from reference TRBV19 and TRBJ2-7): DGGITQSPKYLFRKEGQNVTLSCEQNLNHDAMYWYRQDPGQGLRLIYYSQIVNDFQKGDIAEGYSVSREKKESFPLTVTSAQKNPTAFYLCASSPRASYEQYFGPGTRLTVT.

This sequence joins TRBV6-2 or TRBV6-3 and TRBJ2-7, with 8 nucleotides matching TRBD2. The CDR3 extends over 15 amino acids. CDR1 and CDR2 (germline): MNHEY, SVGEGT. J was trimmed by 0 bases and V by 2 bases; bases with no gene match: 3. This CDR3 is CASSYALAGSYEQYF. In nucleotides, the CDR3 is TGTGCCAGCAGTTACGCCCTAGCGGGCTCCTACGAGCAGTACTTC.

This clonotype was seen a single time. The chain couples TRBV3-1 to TRBJ2-1, with 11 bases that match TRBD2. With 1 base clipped from V and 0 bases from J, the junction kept 8 bases outside the gene matches. The CDR3 spans 19 residues. CDR1 and CDR2 (germline): LGHDT, YNNKEL (reference sequence). CDR3 nucleotide sequence: TGTGCCAGCAGCCAAGCCGGGACTAGCGGTAGTAGCTCCTACAATGAGCAGTTCTTC. This sequence encodes CASSQAGTSGSSSYNEQFF.

This clonotype was recorded only once. This likely comes from a read error, as the CDR3 has no conserved phenylalanine or tryptophan at its end. V gene TRBV10-3 combines with J gene TRBJ2-1; no clear D gene. This CDR3 spans 13 amino acids. CDR1 ENHRY and CDR2 SYGVKD come from the germline V gene. V lost 0 bases and J 7 bases, leaving 7 bases between the germline ends. In DNA form, the CDR3 reads TGTGCCATCAGTGAGTCTGGGGAAAATGAGCAGTTCCTC. As protein: CAISESGENEQFL.

The V gene is TRBV29-1, the J gene TRBJ2-2; unclear D gene. Trimming shortened V by 4 bases and J by 4 bases, and 7 bases separated the two germline ends. The CDR3 length is 12 residues. Germline loops: CDR1 SQVTM, CDR2 ANQGSEA. CDR3 loop: CSVGGGTGELFF. As DNA, the CDR3 is TGCAGCGTTGGCGGTGGCACCGGGGAGCTGTTTTTT.

The rearrangement uses TRBV27 and TRBJ2-7; the match to TRBD2 covers 7 bases. Germline V gene sequence: CDR1 MNHEY, CDR2 SMNVEV (reference sequence). This CDR3 is 14 amino acids long. Unmatched junction bases numbered 5, after V lost 5 bases and J lost 1 base. The CDR3, as DNA: TGTGCCAGCAGTACGCGAGCGGGATCCTACGAGCAGTACTTC. Residues: CASSTRAGSYEQYF.

V is TRBV10-3 and J is TRBJ2-7; D gene unclear. V shed 10 bases and J shed 4 bases, with 14 bases lying between them. The germline V gene has CDR1 ENHRY and CDR2 SYGVKD. The CDR3 has 12 amino acids. Here the CDR3 DNA reads TGTGCCAGCGTAGGAAATTTTTACGAGCAGTACTTC. Encoded protein: CASVGNFYEQYF.

The chain uses TRBV12-3 or TRBV12-4 and TRBJ2-5, with 7 bases identical to TRBD1. The CDR3 totals 14 residues. With V trimmed by 5 bases and J by 3 bases, 6 bases remained unmatched. CDR3 in DNA: TGTGCCAGCAGTCGACCAGGGGGTGAAGAGACCCAGTACTTC. Translating it yields CASSRPGGEETQYF.

The V and J genes are TRBV5-1 and TRBJ2-2, with TRBD1 matching 7 bases. The germline gives CDR1 SGHRS, CDR2 YFSETQ. The CDR3 sequence is 16 residues long. The V gene end was trimmed by 4 bases and the J gene end by 4 bases; junction bases not matched to a gene: 10. CDR3 residues: CASSPAETGFTGELFF. The CDR3 bases are TGCGCCAGCAGCCCTGCAGAGACAGGGTTCACCGGGGAGCTGTTTTTT.

This clonotype has a handful of counts. The DNA for the CDR3 is TGTGCCTATCAGGAGACCTACGAGCAGTACTTC. Translating gives CAYQETYEQYF. The genes are TRBV30 and TRBJ2-7; no firm D call. The ends were cut back, 7 bases at V and 2 bases at J, with 9 bases in the middle. CDR1 is GTSNPN and CDR2 is SVGIG in the germline V gene (reference sequence). The CDR3 totals 11 residues.

The chain links TRBV4-2 to TRBJ2-6; no reliable D call. This CDR3 has 18 residues. V lost 1 base and J lost 0, with 13 bases in between. Looked up from germline, CDR1 is LGHNA and CDR2 is YNFKEQ. CDR3 in DNA: TGTGCCAGCAGCCAAGCGATTGGGCTGTGCTCTGGGGCCAACGTCCTGACTTTC. Amino acid sequence: CASSQAIGLCSGANVLTF.

The chain links TRBV4-1 to TRBJ2-7; D may be TRBD1 or TRBD2 (5 bases each). From germline, CDR1 is MGHRA and CDR2 YSYEKL. The CDR3 has 15 residues. Trimming shortened V by 3 bases and J by 3 bases, and 15 bases separated the two germline ends. The CDR3 loop reads CASSHAFRDGYEQYF. The DNA for the CDR3 is TGCGCCAGCAGCCACGCCTTCCGGGACGGCTACGAGCAGTACTTC.

The chain links TRBV27 to TRBJ2-1, with unresolved D. The length of the CDR3 is 16 residues. The germline CDR1 and CDR2 sequences are MNHEY and SMNVEV (reference sequence). The V end was cut by 1 base, the J end by 6 bases, with 16 bases between. CDR3 coding DNA: TGTGCCAGCAGTTTATGGTTGCAGCGAAATGTCAATGAGCAGTTCTTC. Translation gives CASSLWLQRNVNEQFF.

V gene TRBV6-1 combines with J gene TRBJ2-7; 9 bases align to TRBD1. The V gene's germline CDR1 is MNHNS and CDR2 SASEGT. V trimming: 9 bases; J trimming: 6 bases; junction bases outside the gene matches: 15. This CDR3 spans 15 amino acids. CDR3 sequence reads: CARRAYGTGIFEQYF. The CDR3 coding sequence is TGTGCCAGGCGAGCCTACGGGACAGGGATTTTCGAGCAGTACTTC.

The rearrangement uses TRBV19 and TRBJ2-1, with 9 bases matching TRBD2. The CDR3 covers 13 residues. The germline gives CDR1 LNHDA, CDR2 SQIVND (reference sequence). Trimming removed 7 bases from V and 9 bases from J; junction bases left unmatched: 7. Written as DNA, the CDR3 is TGTGCCAGTAAGGAGCGGGGGGCGAGTGAGCAGTTCTTC. It translates to CASKERGASEQFF. The complete variable domain, with remaining parts taken from reference TRBV19 and TRBJ2-1, reads DGGITQSPKYLFRKEGQNVTLSCEQNLNHDAMYWYRQDPGQGLRLIYYSQIVNDFQKGDIAEGYSVSREKKESFPLTVTSAQKNPTAFYLCASKERGASEQFFGPGTRLTVL.

This clonotype occurred once. The rearrangement joins TRBV2 to TRBJ2-7; 8 nucleotides align to TRBD1. CDR3 length equals 16 residues. The V gene end was trimmed by 3 bases and the J gene end by 3 bases; junction bases not matched to a gene: 10. CDR1 SNHLY and CDR2 FYNNEI come from the germline V gene. This CDR3 reads CASSELGQGLLYEQYF. The CDR3 nucleotides read TGTGCCAGCAGTGAGCTCGGACAGGGCCTACTCTACGAGCAGTACTTC. Full variable domain (rest looked up from reference TRBV2 and TRBJ2-7): EPEVTQTPSHQVTQMGQEVILRCVPISNHLYFYWYRQILGQKVEFLVSFYNNEISEKSEIFDDQFSVERPDGSNFTLKIRSTKLEDSAMYFCASSELGQGLLYEQYFGPGTRLTVT.

This clonotype was detected only a few times. The rearrangement uses TRBV6-6 and TRBJ1-2; perhaps TRBD1 as D (5 bases). Trimming stripped 4 bases from V and 3 bases from J, with 15 bases between. CDR1 and CDR2 from the germline V gene are MNHNY and SVGAGI (reference sequence). The CDR3 length is 15 residues. The CDR3 bases are TGTGCCAGCAGTTTACAGGAACCCCCCCACTATGGCTACACCTTC. Translated: CASSLQEPPHYGYTF.

The chain is built from TRBV6-6 and TRBJ2-1; D possibly corresponds to TRBD2 (6 bases). Germline loops: CDR1 MNHNY, CDR2 SVGAGI (reference sequence). This CDR3 has 15 amino acids. V was pared by 6 bases and J by 6 bases, with 18 bases between. Written as DNA, the CDR3 is TGTGCCAGCAGCGTTGGAGGGCGTACAGGCAATGAGCAGTTCTTC. Translating it yields CASSVGGRTGNEQFF.

This clonotype was picked up a small number of times. The chain has TRBV18 and TRBJ2-7; D is tentatively TRBD1 or TRBD2 (5 bases each). Trimming removed 2 bases from V and 6 bases from J, with 11 bases in between. CDR3 length: 13 amino acids. Germline values: CDR1 KGHSH, CDR2 LQKENI. The CDR3 protein is CASSPAWGSEQYF. The CDR3 DNA follows: TGTGCCAGCTCACCAGCTTGGGGGTCCGAGCAGTACTTC.

The chain uses TRBV5-4 and TRBJ1-2, with 7 bases lining up with TRBD1. The germline V gene has CDR1 SGHNT and CDR2 YYREEE (reference sequence). There are 16 residues in the CDR3. V shed 3 bases and J 3 bases; nucleotides not matched to a gene: 11. DNA for the CDR3: TGTGCCAGCAGCTGGGGCAGACCGGGACAGTACTATGGCTACACCTTC. This translates into CASSWGRPGQYYGYTF.

V gene TRBV6-5 combines with J gene TRBJ2-1, with 7 bases identical to TRBD2. This CDR3 region has 17 residues. V shed 1 base and J 1 base; nucleotides not matched to a gene: 7. Germline V gives CDR1 MNHEY, CDR2 SVGAGI. CDR3 sequence: CASSYYESGTSYNEQFF. For the CDR3, the DNA is TGTGCCAGCAGTTACTATGAGAGCGGGACGTCCTACAATGAGCAGTTCTTC.

This chain joins TRBV6-5 and TRBJ2-1, with unresolved D. The J call may not be correct, given that the DNA end is closer to TRBJ2-7. Germline V lookup: CDR1 MNHEY, CDR2 SVGAGI. The CDR3 sequence is 11 residues long. As DNA, the CDR3 is TGTGCCAGCAGAACCCTCAGTGAGCAGTACTTC. As protein: CASRTLSEQYF.